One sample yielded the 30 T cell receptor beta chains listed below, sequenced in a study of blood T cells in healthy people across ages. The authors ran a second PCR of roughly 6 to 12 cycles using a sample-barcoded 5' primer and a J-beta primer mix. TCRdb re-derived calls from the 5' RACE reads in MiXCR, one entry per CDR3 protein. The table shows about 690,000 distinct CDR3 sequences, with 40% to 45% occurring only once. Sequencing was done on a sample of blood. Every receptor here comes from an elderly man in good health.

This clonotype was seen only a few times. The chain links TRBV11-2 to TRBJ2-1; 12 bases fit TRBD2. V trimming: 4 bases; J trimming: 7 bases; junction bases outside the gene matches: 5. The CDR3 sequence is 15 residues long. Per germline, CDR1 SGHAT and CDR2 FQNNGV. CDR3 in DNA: TGTGCCAGCAGCTCGACTAGCGGGAGTGGTAATGAGCAGTTCTTC. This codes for CASSSTSGSGNEQFF.

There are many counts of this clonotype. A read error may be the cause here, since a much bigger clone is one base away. CDR3 bases: TGTGCCAGCAGCTTCGGGTACGAGCAGTACTTC. Translated: CASSFGYEQYF. The rearrangement links TRBV12-3 or TRBV12-4 to TRBJ2-7; D not certain. The CDR3 runs 11 residues. Trimming stripped 6 bases from V and 4 bases from J, with 7 bases between.

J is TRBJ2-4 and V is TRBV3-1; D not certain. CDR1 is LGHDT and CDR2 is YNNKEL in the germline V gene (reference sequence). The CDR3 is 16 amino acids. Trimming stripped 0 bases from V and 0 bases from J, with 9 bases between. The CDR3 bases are TGTGCCAGCAGCCAAGAATCCCGGGTAGCCAAAAACATTCAGTACTTC. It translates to CASSQESRVAKNIQYF.

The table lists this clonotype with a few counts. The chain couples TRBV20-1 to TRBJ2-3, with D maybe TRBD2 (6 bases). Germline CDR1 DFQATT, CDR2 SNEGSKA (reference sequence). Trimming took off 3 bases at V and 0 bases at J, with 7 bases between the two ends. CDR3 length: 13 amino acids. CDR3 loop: CSASGGSTDTQYF. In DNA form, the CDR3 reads TGCAGTGCTAGTGGGGGGAGCACAGATACGCAGTATTTT.

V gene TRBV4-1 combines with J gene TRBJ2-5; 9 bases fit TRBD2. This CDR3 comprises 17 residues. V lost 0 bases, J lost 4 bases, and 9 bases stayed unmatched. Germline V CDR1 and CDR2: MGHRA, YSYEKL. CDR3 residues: CASSQDPGGGAGETQYF. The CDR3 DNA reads TGCGCCAGCAGCCAAGATCCAGGCGGGGGGGCCGGAGAGACCCAGTACTTC.

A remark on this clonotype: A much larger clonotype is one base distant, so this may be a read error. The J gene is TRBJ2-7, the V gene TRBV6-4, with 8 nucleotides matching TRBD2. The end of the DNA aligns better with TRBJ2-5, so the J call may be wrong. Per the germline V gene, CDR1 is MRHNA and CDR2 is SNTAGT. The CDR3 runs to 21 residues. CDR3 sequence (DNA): TGTGCCAGCAGTGACCCCCCTCCTGGAGGCGGGGGGCCCCGTGAGCGAGAGACCCAGTACTTC. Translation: CASSDPPPGGGGPRERETQYF.

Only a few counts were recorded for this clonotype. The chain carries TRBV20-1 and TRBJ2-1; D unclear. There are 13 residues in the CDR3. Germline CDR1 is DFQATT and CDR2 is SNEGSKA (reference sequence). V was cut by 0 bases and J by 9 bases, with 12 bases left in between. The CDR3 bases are TGCAGTGCTAGAGATGAATGGGCTGGTGAGCAGTTCTTC. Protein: CSARDEWAGEQFF.

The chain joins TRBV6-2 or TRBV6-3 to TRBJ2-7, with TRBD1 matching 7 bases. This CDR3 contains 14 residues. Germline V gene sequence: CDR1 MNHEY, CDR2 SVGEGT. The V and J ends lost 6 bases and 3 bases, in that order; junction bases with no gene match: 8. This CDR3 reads CASSHTGDGYEQYF. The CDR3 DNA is TGTGCCAGCAGCCATACAGGGGATGGCTACGAGCAGTACTTC.

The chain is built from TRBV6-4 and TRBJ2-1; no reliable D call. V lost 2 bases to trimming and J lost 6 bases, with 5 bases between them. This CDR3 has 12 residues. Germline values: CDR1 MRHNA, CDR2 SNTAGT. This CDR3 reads CASSDRVNEQFF. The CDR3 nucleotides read TGTGCCAGCAGTGACAGGGTCAATGAGCAGTTCTTC.

The CDR3 loop reads CASSTWDIRNTEAFF. CDR3 sequence (DNA): TGTGCCAGCAGTACGTGGGACATTCGGAACACTGAAGCTTTCTTT. This chain links TRBV27 with TRBJ1-1, with a possible D match to TRBD1 (6 bases). This CDR3 comprises 15 residues. V was pared by 5 bases and J by 1 base, with 14 bases between. In germline, CDR1 is MNHEY, CDR2 SMNVEV (reference sequence).

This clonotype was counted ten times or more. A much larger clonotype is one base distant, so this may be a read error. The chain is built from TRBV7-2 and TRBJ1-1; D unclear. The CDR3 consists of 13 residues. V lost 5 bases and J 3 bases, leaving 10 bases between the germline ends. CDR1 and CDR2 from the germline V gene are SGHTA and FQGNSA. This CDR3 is CASSVLWDTEAFF. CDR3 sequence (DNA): TGTGCCAGCAGCGTACTCTGGGACACTGAAGCTTTCTTT.

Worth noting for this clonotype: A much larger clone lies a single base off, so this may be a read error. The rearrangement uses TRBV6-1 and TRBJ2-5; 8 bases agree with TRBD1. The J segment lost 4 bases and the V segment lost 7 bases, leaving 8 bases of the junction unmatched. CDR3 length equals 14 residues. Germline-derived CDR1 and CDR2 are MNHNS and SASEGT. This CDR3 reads CASKTPGTGETQYF. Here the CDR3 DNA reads TGTGCCAGCAAGACACCCGGGACAGGAGAGACCCAGTACTTC.

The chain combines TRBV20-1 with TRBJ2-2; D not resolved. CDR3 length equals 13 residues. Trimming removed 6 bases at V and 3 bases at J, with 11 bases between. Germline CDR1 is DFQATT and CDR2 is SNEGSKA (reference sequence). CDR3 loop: CSAPKGYTGELFF. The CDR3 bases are TGCAGTGCCCCAAAAGGTTACACCGGGGAGCTGTTTTTT.

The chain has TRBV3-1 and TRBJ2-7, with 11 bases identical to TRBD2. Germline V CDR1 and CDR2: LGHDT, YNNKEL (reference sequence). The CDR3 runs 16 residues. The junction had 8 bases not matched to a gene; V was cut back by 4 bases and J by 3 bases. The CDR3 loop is CASSRGGTSGRYEQYF. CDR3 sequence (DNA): TGTGCCAGCAGCCGCGGAGGGACTAGCGGACGCTACGAGCAGTACTTC.

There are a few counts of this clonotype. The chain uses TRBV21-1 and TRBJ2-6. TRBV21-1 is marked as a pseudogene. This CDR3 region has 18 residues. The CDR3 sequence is CASSKENGSHRGANVLTF. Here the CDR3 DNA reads TGTGCCAGCAGCAAAGAAAACGGCAGCCACCGTGGGGCCAACGTCCTGACTTTC.

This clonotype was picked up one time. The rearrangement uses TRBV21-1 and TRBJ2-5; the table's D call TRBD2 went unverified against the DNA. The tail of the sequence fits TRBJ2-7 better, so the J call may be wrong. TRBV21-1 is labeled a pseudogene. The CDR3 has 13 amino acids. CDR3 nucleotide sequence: TGTGCCAGCAGCAGGGGCCCTGTGGGCGAGCAGTACTTC. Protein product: CASSRGPVGEQYF.

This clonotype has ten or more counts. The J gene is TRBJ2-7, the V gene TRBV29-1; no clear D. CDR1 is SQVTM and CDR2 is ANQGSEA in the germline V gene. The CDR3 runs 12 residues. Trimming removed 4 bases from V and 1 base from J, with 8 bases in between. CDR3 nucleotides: TGCAGCGTTGTGGTCCAGTCCTACGAGCAGTACTTC. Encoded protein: CSVVVQSYEQYF.

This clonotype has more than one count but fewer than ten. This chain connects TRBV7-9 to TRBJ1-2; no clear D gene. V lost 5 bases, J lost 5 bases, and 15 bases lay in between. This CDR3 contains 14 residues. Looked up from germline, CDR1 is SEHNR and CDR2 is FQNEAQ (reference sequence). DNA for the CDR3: TGTGCCAGCAGCATACGTCGAACCGGGTATGGCTACACCTTC. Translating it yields CASSIRRTGYGYTF.

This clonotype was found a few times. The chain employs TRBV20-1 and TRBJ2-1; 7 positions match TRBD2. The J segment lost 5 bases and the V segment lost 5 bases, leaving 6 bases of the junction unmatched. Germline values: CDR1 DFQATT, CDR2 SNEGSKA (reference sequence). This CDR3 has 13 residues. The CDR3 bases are TGCAGTGCTCCCGGGACTAACGACAATGAGCAGTTCTTC. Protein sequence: CSAPGTNDNEQFF.

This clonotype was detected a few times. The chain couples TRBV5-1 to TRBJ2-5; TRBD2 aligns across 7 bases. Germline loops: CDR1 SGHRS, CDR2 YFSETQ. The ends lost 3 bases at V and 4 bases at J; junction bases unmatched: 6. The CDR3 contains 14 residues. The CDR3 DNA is TGCGCCAGCAGCTCGCGGGGGTCGGGAGAGACCCAGTACTTC. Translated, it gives CASSSRGSGETQYF.

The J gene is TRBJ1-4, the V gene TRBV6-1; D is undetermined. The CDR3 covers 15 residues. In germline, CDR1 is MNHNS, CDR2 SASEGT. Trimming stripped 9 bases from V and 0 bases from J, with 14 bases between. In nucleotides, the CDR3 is TGTGCCAGGAATGCTCAGAGTTCAACTAATGAAAAACTGTTTTTT. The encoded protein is CARNAQSSTNEKLFF.

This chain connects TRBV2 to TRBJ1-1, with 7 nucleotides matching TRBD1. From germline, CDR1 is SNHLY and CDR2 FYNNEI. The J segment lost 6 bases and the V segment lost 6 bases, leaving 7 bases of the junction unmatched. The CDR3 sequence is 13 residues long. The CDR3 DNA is TGTGCCAGCAGCCTACAGGGGCTGCCTGAAGCTTTCTTT. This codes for CASSLQGLPEAFF.

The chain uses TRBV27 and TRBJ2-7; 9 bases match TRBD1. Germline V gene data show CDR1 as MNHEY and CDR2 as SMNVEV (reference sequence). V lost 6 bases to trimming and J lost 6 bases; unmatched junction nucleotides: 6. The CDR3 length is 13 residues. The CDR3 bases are TGTGCCAGCAGCGGGACAGGGATTGGCGAGCAGTACTTC. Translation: CASSGTGIGEQYF.

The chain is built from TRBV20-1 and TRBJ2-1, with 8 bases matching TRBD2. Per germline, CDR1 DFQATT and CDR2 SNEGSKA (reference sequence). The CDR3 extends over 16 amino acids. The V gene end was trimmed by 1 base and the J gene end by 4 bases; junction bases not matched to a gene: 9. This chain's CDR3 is CSARAAGALRYNEQFF. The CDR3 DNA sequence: TGCAGTGCTAGAGCAGCGGGGGCCCTCCGATACAATGAGCAGTTCTTC.

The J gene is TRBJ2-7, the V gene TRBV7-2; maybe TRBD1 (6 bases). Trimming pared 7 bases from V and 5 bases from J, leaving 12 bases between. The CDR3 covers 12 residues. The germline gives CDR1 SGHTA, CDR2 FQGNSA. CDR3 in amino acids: CASTFEGDEQYF. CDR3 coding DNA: TGTGCCAGCACCTTTGAGGGGGACGAGCAGTACTTC.

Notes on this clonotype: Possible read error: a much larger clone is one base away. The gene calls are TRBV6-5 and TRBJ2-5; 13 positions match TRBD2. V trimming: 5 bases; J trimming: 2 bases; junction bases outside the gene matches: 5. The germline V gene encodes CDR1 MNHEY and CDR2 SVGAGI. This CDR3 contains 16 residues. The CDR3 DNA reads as TGTGCCAGCAGTACGGGACTAGCGGGAAGGCAAGAGACCCAGTACTTC. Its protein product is CASSTGLAGRQETQYF.

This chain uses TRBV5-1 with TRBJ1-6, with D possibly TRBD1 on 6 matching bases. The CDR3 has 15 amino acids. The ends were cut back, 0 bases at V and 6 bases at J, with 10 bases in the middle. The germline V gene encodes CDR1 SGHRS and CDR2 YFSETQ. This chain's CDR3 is CASSLDRVVNSPLHF. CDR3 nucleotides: TGCGCCAGCAGCTTGGACAGGGTCGTTAATTCACCCCTCCACTTT.

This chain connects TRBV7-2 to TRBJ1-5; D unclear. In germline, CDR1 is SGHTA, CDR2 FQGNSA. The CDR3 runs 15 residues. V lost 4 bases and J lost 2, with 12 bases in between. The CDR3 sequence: CASSSRTSGNQPQHF. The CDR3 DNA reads TGTGCCAGCAGCTCCCGGACCTCAGGCAATCAGCCCCAGCATTTT.

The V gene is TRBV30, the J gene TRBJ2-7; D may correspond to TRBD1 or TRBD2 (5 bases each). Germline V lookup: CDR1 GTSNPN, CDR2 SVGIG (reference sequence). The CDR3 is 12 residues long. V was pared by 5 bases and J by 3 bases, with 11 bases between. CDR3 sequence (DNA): TGTGCCTGGCAGGGACGGGGCTACGAGCAGTACTTC. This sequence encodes CAWQGRGYEQYF.

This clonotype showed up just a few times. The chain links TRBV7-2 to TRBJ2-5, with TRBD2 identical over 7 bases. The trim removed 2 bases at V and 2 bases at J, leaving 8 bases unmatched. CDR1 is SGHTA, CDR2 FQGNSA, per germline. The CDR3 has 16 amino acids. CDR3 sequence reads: CASSLRWRESQETQYF. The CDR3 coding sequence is TGTGCCAGCAGCTTAAGGTGGCGGGAGAGTCAAGAGACCCAGTACTTC.